These 9 T cell receptor beta chains came from one sample sequenced in a study of human T cells and chemical hapten exposure. Time point denoted: patch test 2, 6 weeks after DPC sensitization. Treatment meaning: therapeutic diphenylcyclopropenone sensitization with weekly scalp DPC. TCRdb analysed the RACE reads with MiXCR anew, one entry per CDR3 protein. The sample has more than 75,000 distinct CDR3 sequences, more than 8.5% seen once. This sample comprised whole blood, obtained in connection with sensitization to the hapten diphenylcyclopropenone (DPC). The receptors stem from a woman aged 30 to 39 with alopecia areata. Some clones in this sample may be carry-over from other donors' samples.

The chain employs TRBV20-1 and TRBJ2-1; D may be TRBD2 (6 bases). Germline loops: CDR1 DFQATT, CDR2 SNEGSKA (reference sequence). Deletions cut 3 bases from V and 8 bases from J, with 17 bases between. The CDR3 contains 14 residues. DNA of the CDR3: TGCAGTGCTAGCGCTAGCGCCCCTGGAGATGAGCAGTTCTTC. As protein: CSASASAPGDEQFF.

This clonotype was counted at least ten times. V gene TRBV27 combines with J gene TRBJ1-5; possible D gene TRBD1, 5 bases. The V gene lost 5 bases and the J gene lost 0 bases, with 11 bases spanning the gap. This CDR3 spans 15 amino acids. Germline V CDR1 and CDR2: MNHEY, SMNVEV (reference sequence). The CDR3 coding sequence is TGTGCCAGCAGTGCGGGACTCCATAGCAATCAGCCCCAGCATTTT. Protein: CASSAGLHSNQPQHF.

This clonotype appeared many times. The gene calls are TRBV18 and TRBJ1-1; 9 bases align to TRBD1. Germline-derived CDR1 and CDR2 are KGHSH and LQKENI. The junction had 11 bases not matched to a gene; V was cut back by 0 bases and J by 0 bases. The CDR3 extends over 19 amino acids. CDR3 residues: CASSPPEDRGSLMNTEAFF. Here the CDR3 DNA reads TGTGCCAGCTCACCACCCGAGGACAGGGGTTCCCTTATGAACACTGAAGCTTTCTTT. Complete variable domain (other parts from reference TRBV18 and TRBJ1-1): NAGVMQNPRHLVRRRGQEARLRCSPMKGHSHVYWYRQLPEEGLKFMVYLQKENIIDESGMPKERFSAEFPKEGPSILRIQQVVRGDSAAYFCASSPPEDRGSLMNTEAFFGQGTRLTVV.

The chain has TRBV27 and TRBJ2-3, with 9 bases matching TRBD2. J gave up 14 bases and V 5 bases, and 8 bases lay outside the gene matches. This CDR3 has 12 amino acids. Germline V CDR1 and CDR2: MNHEY, SMNVEV (reference sequence). DNA for the CDR3: TGTGCCAGCAGTGTTAGCGGGGGCCCCGCGTATTTT. Translated, it gives CASSVSGGPAYF.

This clonotype was seen ten or more times. The chain carries TRBV19 and TRBJ1-4; tentatively, D is TRBD1 (5 bases). Germline V gives CDR1 LNHDA, CDR2 SQIVND (reference sequence). V was shortened by 2 bases and J by 8 bases, with 15 bases between the two germline ends. This CDR3 region has 15 residues. CDR3 DNA sequence: TGTGCCAGTAGTATATTGGCAACGGGGACCGAAAAACTGTTTTTT. Its protein is CASSILATGTEKLFF.

This clonotype was picked up a small number of times. This chain joins TRBV10-3 and TRBJ2-5, with 8 positions matching TRBD2. After removal of 6 bases from V and 5 bases from J, the junction contained 5 bases not matched to a gene. Germline lookup yields CDR1 ENHRY and CDR2 SYGVKD. The CDR3 consists of 13 residues. The CDR3 region has the DNA TGTGCCATCAGGAAGACTAGCGAGGAGACCCAGTACTTC. It encodes CAIRKTSEETQYF.

This clonotype was found many times. This chain links TRBV6-2 or TRBV6-3 with TRBJ1-1; D unresolved. The V and J ends lost 10 bases and 7 bases respectively, with 19 bases between them. The germline gives CDR1 MNHEY, CDR2 SVGEGT. This CDR3 spans 13 amino acids. CDR3 sequence reads: CAIRTRVGSEAFF. In DNA form, the CDR3 reads TGTGCCATCCGAACCCGGGTCGGGAGTGAAGCTTTCTTT.

This clonotype came up a few times. The DNA of the CDR3 is TGTGCCAGCAGCCCCCTGGCGGGACTCAGCGGGGATACGCAGTATTTT. Translated: CASSPLAGLSGDTQYF. The chain is built from TRBV7-2 and TRBJ2-3; the D gene is possibly TRBD2 (6 bases). The germline V gene has CDR1 SGHTA and CDR2 FQGNSA. The CDR3 is made up of 16 amino acids. Trimming removed 5 bases from V and 6 bases from J, with 21 bases in between.

This chain connects TRBV11-2 to TRBJ2-1; TRBD1 agrees at 7 bases. Looked up from germline, CDR1 is SGHAT and CDR2 is FQNNGV. V dropped 6 bases and J dropped 5; count of bases not matched to a gene: 1. The CDR3 consists of 12 residues. The chain's CDR3 is CASRGQHNEQFF. The DNA of the CDR3 is TGTGCCAGCAGGGGACAGCACAATGAGCAGTTCTTC.